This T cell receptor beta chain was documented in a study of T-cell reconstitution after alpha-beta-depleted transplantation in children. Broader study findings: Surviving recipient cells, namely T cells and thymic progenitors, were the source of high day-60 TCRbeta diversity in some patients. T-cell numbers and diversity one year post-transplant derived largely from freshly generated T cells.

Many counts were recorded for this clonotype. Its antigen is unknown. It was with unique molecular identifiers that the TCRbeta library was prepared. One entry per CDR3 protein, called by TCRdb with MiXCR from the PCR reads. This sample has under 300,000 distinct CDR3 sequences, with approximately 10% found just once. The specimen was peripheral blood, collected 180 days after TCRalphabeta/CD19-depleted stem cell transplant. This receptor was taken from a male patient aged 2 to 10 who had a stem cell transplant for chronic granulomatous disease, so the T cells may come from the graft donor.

The CDR3 reads CASSQDQIGSYEQYF. CDR3 in DNA: TGCGCCAGCAGCCAGGACCAAATAGGAAGTTACGAGCAGTACTTC. The gene calls are TRBV4-3 and TRBJ2-7; D call uncertain. The V end lost 3 bases, the J end lost 4 bases, and 16 bases lay between the germline ends. Germline values: CDR1 LGHNA, CDR2 YSLEER. This CDR3 contains 15 residues.